This T cell receptor beta chain appears in the sequencing data of a study of OX40 agonist ivuxolimab in advanced cancers. The wider study: Patients receiving dose escalation had hepatocellular carcinoma, melanoma, renal cell or head and neck cancer. Whole-study results and caveats: With doses of 0.1 to 3.0 mg/kg, CD4+ and CD8+ blood T cells had undergone clonal expansion by week 6.

Germline CDR1 SGHTS, CDR2 YDEGEE. J lost 1 base, V lost 0 bases, and 1 base had no gene match. This CDR3 region has 16 residues. As for this clone: Its target is not known.

Generated by immunoSEQ multiplex PCR, the TCRdb table keeps only in-frame clones and is missing some. The sample has approximately 65,000 clones, about 82% seen once. This receptor was obtained from an adult with an advanced solid tumor such as melanoma, head and neck, liver or kidney cancer. V usage is TRBV5-8 and J usage is TRBJ2-3; the match to TRBD2 covers 11 bases. Source: CD4+ or CD8+ T cells sorted from blood, taken in a trial of the OX40 agonist ivuxolimab. CDR3 nucleotides: TGTGCCAGCAGCTTGGTTAGCGGGGGGGGCACAGATACGCAGTATTTT. Translated: CASSLVSGGGTDTQYF.